This T cell receptor beta chain was captured by sequencing in a study of memory CD4+ T cells and cytomegalovirus serostatus (dated by TCRdb to about 2019). A note on the overall study: A total of some 33 healthy Belgian adults, of whom 9 were CMV seropositive and roughly 24 were CMV seronegative, were included in the cohort. The study sequenced CD4+ memory TCRbeta repertoires of a Belgian cohort with known cytomegalovirus serostatus to replicate a published TCR-based CMV serostatus classifier.

Genomic DNA was extracted from sorted cells with the Quick-DNA Microprep Kit. TCRbeta DNA was amplified with the immunoSEQ hsTCRbeta kit following the manufacturer's protocol. An Illumina MiSeq instrument was used to sequence the TCRbeta libraries. From the authors' description of their analysis: Following removal of out-of-frame sequences, some 2 million distinct TCRbeta sequences were retained, with an average of roughly 70,000 per individual. Two values were used to score each individual: the count of around 150 previously reported CMV-associated TCRbeta sequences and the total count of productive distinct TCRbeta sequences. A beta-binomial model was reimplemented in Python, and scikit-learn random forests with default parameters were trained on US cohort data. Classifier performance on the Belgian cohort was summarized as median AUC with percentile confidence intervals over 10,000 bootstrap iterations. The source is immuneACCESS, and TCRdb retained only in-frame sequences with V and J called. Part of the clones is not carried over; for the studies checked, unresolved V genes explain less than half of this, and the remainder is unexplained. The V and J calls and clone size are taken from that table; D and trimming were inferred from the DNA. This sample lists more than 45,000 clones; under 90% were detected once. 0.5% to 0.6% of the sample is taken by the ten largest.

What the study reported, not specific to this receptor: Of fewer than 200 previously reported CMV-associated TCRbeta sequences, some 67 appeared in the CD4+ memory repertoires, each in one to five individuals. For CMV serostatus prediction, a median bootstrapped AUC of approximately 0.95 was reached with the original framework, and a median bootstrapped AUC of approximately 0.89 was reached with a US-trained random forest. The results were interpreted as suggesting that the CMV-associated TCR signature is mostly present in the CD4+ memory repertoire. On the Belgian cohort, the classifier built on the original framework reached a median bootstrapped AUC of roughly 0.96, with a 95% CI of 0.76-1.00. Only CD4+CD45RO+ memory cells were sequenced, in contrast to the original study, which included naive and memory CD4+ and CD8+ populations.

A word on this clone: The clone's antigen remains unknown. One base away there is no much larger clone; base qualities are not given.

The germline V gene supplies CDR1 SGHRS and CDR2 YFSETQ. The CDR3 sequence holds 16 residues, the cysteine and phenylalanine included. The CDR3 DNA has 48 bases and is translated from base 1. Trimming takes 3 bases off V and 2 bases off J; junction bases not matched to a gene: 8. A FACSAria II was used to sort memory CD4+ T cells, defined as single viable CD3+CD4+CD8-CD45RO+ cells. CMV serostatus was assessed using a Roche Elecsys assay, by which serum IgG against CMV pp150, pp28, p38 and p52 was detected. Following thawing, total CD4+ T cells were enriched through positive selection using CD4 magnetic microbeads. The samples came from a different study that was designed specifically to examine the CD4+ T cell memory repertoire. Peripheral blood mononuclear cells were isolated and cryopreserved according to standard operating procedures, and serum was stored at -80 degrees C. CD3-PerCP (BW264/56), CD4-APC (RPA-T4), CD45RO-PE (UCHT1) and CD8-Pacific Orange (3B5) antibodies were used for staining, and non-viable cells were excluded with Sytox blue.

The chain was built from TRBV5-1 and TRBJ2-3; 8 junctional bases match TRBD1. The source of this sequence is an adult in good health and CMV-seronegative. The specimen sequenced was memory CD4+ T cells from blood. CDR3 reads: CASSSTGDLLTDTQYF. At the DNA level, the sequence is TGCGCCAGCAGCTCGACAGGGGACCTTCTCACAGATACGCAGTATTTT.